This T cell receptor beta chain was obtained from a study of cytomegalovirus exposure and HLA in healthy donors. This CDR3 contains 14 residues. With 3 bases clipped from V and 5 bases from J, the junction kept 4 bases outside the gene matches. The germline V gene has CDR1 MNHEY and CDR2 SMNVEV (reference sequence). This PCR relied on a set of 60 Vbeta primers and 13 Jbeta primers. Repertoires were generated with immunoSEQ multiplex PCR, while TCRdb's copy carries only in-frame clones and drops some. The sample lists approximately 170,000 clones, around 77% occurring once. The receptor comes from a woman between 40 and 55 years old in good health and CMV-seronegative. The J gene is TRBJ2-1, the V gene TRBV27, with 7 positions matching TRBD2. The sample consisted of PBMCs. CDR3 bases: TGTGCCAGCAGTTTTGGGAGGGAGGACAATGAGCAGTTCTTC. Translating it yields CASSFGREDNEQFF.